The next 5 T cell receptor beta chains were all read from a single sample in a study of T cells after yellow fever vaccination. Via MiXCR, TCRdb re-called the 5' RACE reads, giving one row per CDR3 protein. The sample consists of tens of thousands of distinct CDR3 sequences, over 7.5% of them appearing once. The source was CD8+ T cells sorted from PBMCs, collected on the day of the yellow fever booster vaccination. These receptors originate from a man aged 25 to 40 who received the YFV17D yellow fever vaccine.

This chain uses TRBV6-6 with TRBJ2-7; D is possibly TRBD2 (5 bases). The V gene lost 5 bases and the J gene lost 7 bases, with 12 bases spanning the gap. The CDR3 runs to 12 residues. Germline CDR1 and CDR2: MNHNY and SVGAGI (reference sequence). The CDR3 DNA reads as TGTGCCAGCAGTAACCGAGGGTCGGAGCAGTACTTC. It codes for CASSNRGSEQYF.

This clonotype was observed at least ten times. The rearrangement joins TRBV27 to TRBJ2-1; no clear D gene. The CDR3 spans 14 residues. Germline values: CDR1 MNHEY, CDR2 SMNVEV (reference sequence). Trimming stripped 5 bases from V and 2 bases from J, with 10 bases between. DNA for the CDR3: TGTGCCAGCAGTAAGTTAGGGCCCTACAATGAGCAGTTCTTC. Its translation is CASSKLGPYNEQFF.

A word on this clonotype: Its ends do not fully match the called genes, so a read error is possible. The chain joins TRBV27 to TRBJ2-1, with 7 positions matching TRBD2. In germline, CDR1 is MNHEY, CDR2 SMNVEV (reference sequence). This CDR3 has 12 amino acids. The CDR3: CAISPTSDEQFF. The DNA for the CDR3 is TGTGCCATCAGTCCAACTAGCGATGAGCAGTTCTTC.

This chain uses TRBV6-1 with TRBJ2-1; TRBD2 matches at 10 bases. The ends lost 7 bases at V and 0 bases at J; junction bases unmatched: 6. This CDR3 has 16 amino acids. CDR1 MNHNS and CDR2 SASEGT come from the germline V gene. CDR3 DNA sequence: TGTGCCAGCACTACGTTAGCGGGGGGCTCCTACAATGAGCAGTTCTTC. Translated, it gives CASTTLAGGSYNEQFF.

The chain carries TRBV15 and TRBJ2-7; 8 bases are shared with TRBD1. V lost 3 bases and J lost 2; bases outside the gene matches: 9. From germline, CDR1 is LNHNV and CDR2 YYDKDF (reference sequence). The CDR3 is 16 amino acids. The CDR3 DNA sequence: TGTGCCACCAGCAGGGAGACAGGGGATCCCACCTACGAGCAGTACTTC. Protein sequence: CATSRETGDPTYEQYF.